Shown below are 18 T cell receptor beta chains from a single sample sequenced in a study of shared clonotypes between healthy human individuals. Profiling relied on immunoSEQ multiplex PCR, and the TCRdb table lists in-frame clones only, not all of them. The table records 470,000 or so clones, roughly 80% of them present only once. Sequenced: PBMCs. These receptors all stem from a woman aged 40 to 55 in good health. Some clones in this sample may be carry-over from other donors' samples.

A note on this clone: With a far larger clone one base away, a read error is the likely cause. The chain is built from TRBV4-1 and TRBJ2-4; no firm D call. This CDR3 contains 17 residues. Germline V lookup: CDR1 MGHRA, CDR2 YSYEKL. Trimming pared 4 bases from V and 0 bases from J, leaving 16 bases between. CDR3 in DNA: TGCGCCAGCAGCCCCGTGGTGTCCGGCCGAGCCAAAAACATTCAGTACTTC. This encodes CASSPVVSGRAKNIQYF.

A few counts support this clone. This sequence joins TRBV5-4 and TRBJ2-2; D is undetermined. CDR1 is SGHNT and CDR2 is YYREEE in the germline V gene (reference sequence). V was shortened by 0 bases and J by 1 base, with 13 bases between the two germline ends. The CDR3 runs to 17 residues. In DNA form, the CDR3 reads TGTGCCAGCAGCTTGGTGCCCCACCCGGTGAACACCGGGGAGCTGTTTTTT. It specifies CASSLVPHPVNTGELFF.

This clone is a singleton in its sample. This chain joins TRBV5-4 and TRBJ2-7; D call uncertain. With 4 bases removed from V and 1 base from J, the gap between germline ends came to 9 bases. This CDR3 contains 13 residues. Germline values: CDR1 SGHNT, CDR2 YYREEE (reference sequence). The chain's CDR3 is CASSPPGSYEQYF. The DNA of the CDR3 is TGTGCCAGCAGCCCTCCCGGATCCTACGAGCAGTACTTC. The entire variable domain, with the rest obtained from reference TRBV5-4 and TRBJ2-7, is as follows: ETGVTQSPTHLIKTRGQQVTLRCSSQSGHNTVSWYQQALGQGPQFIFQYYREEENGRGNFPPRFSGLQFPNYSSELNVNALELDDSALYLCASSPPGSYEQYFGPGTRLTVT.

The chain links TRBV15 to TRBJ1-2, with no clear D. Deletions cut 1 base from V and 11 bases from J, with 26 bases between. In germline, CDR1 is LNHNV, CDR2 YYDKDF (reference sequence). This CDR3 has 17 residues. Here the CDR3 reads CATSRVTRLSPALGYTF. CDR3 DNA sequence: TGTGCCACCAGCAGAGTAACCCGCTTATCCCCGGCACTTGGGTACACCTTC.

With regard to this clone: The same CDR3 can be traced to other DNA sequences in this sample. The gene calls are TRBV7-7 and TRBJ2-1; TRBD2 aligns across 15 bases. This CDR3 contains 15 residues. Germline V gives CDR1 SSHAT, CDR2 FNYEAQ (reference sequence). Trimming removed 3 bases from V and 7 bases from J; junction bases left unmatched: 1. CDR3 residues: CASSLGLAGGNEQFF. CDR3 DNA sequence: TGTGCCAGCAGCTTGGGACTAGCGGGAGGAAATGAGCAGTTCTTC.

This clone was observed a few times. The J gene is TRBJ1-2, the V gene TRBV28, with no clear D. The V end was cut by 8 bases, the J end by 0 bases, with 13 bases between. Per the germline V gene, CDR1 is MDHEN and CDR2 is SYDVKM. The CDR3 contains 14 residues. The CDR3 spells CASGSWRANYGYTF. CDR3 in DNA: TGTGCCAGCGGGTCTTGGCGAGCTAACTATGGCTACACCTTC.

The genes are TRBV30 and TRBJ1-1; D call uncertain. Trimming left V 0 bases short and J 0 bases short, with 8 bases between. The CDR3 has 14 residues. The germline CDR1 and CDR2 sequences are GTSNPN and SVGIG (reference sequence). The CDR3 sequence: CAWSVEIMNTEAFF. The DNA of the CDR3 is TGTGCCTGGAGTGTAGAGATCATGAACACTGAAGCTTTCTTT.

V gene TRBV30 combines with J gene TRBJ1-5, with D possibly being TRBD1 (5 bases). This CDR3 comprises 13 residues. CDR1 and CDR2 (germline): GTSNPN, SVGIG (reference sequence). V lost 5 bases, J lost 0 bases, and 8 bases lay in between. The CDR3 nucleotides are TGTGCCTGGGAGCAGGGTAGCAATCAGCCCCAGCATTTT. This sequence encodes CAWEQGSNQPQHF.

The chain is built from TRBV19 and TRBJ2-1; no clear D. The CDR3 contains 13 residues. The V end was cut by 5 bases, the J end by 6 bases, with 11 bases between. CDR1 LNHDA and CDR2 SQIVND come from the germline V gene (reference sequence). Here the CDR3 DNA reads TGTGCCAGTAGTGGGATTAATTTCAATGAGCAGTTCTTC. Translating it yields CASSGINFNEQFF.

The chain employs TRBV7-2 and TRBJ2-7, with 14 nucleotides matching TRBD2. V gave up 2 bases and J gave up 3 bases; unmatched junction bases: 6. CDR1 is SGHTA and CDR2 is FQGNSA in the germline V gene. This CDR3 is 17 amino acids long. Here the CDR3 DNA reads TGTGCCAGCAGCTTACTGGCTGGACTAGCGGGGGGCTACGAGCAGTACTTC. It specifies CASSLLAGLAGGYEQYF. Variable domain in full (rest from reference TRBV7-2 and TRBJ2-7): GAGVSQSPSNKVTEKGKDVELRCDPISGHTALYWYRQSLGQGLEFLIYFQGNSAPDKSGLPSDRFSAERTGGSVSTLTIQRTQQEDSAVYLCASSLLAGLAGGYEQYFGPGTRLTVT.

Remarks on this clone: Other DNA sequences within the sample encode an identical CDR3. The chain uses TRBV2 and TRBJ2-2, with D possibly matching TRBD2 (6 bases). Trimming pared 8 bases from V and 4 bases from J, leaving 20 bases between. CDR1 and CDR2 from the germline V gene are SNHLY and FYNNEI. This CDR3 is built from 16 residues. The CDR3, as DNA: TGTGCCAGCTCCGGGACGGGGGTCGGTATCACCGGGGAGCTGTTTTTT. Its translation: CASSGTGVGITGELFF.

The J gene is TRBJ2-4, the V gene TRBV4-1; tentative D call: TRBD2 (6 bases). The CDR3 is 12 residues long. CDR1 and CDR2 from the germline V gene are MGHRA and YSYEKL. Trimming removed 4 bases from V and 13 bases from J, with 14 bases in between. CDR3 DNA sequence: TGCGCCAGCAGCCCCACAGGAGGGCGGCAGTACTTC. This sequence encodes CASSPTGGRQYF.

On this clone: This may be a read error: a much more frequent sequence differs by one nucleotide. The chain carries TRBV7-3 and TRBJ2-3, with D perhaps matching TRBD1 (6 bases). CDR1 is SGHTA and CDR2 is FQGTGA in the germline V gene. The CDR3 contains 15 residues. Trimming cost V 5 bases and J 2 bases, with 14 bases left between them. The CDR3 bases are TGTGCCAGCAGCACCCGGGCAGGGGACACAGATACGCAGTATTTT. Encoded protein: CASSTRAGDTDTQYF.

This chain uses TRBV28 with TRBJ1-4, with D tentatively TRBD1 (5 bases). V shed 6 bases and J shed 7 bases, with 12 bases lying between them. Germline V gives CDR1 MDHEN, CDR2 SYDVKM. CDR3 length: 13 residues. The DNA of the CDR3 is TGTGCCAGCAGATCCAAAGGGGTTGAAAAACTGTTTTTT. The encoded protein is CASRSKGVEKLFF.

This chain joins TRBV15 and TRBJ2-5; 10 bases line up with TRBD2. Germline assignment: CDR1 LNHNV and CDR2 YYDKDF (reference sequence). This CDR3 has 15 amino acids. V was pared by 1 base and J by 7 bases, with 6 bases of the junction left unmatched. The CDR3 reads CATSRGGTSVRTQYF. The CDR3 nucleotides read TGTGCCACCAGCAGAGGTGGGACTAGCGTCCGGACCCAGTACTTC.

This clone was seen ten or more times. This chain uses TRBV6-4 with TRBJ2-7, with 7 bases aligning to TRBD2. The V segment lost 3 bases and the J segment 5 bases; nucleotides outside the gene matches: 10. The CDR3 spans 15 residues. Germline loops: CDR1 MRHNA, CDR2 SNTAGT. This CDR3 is CASSDALDGRNEQYF. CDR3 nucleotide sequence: TGTGCCAGCAGTGATGCCCTAGACGGGAGGAACGAGCAGTACTTC.

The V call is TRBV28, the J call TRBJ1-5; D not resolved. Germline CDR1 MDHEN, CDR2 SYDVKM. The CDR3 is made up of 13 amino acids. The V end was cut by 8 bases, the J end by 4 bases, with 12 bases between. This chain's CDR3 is CASDSWNNQPQHF. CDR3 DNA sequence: TGTGCCAGCGACTCTTGGAATAATCAGCCCCAGCATTTT. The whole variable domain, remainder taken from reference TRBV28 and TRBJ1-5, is DVKVTQSSRYLVKRTGEKVFLECVQDMDHENMFWYRQDPGLGLRLIYFSYDVKMKEKGDIPEGYSVSREKKERFSLILESASTNQTSMYLCASDSWNNQPQHFGDGTRLSIL.

This CDR3 reads CASSMDRYLPQHF. The CDR3 nucleotides read TGTGCCAGTAGTATGGATCGTTACCTTCCCCAGCATTTT. The chain joins TRBV19 to TRBJ1-5; unclear D gene. CDR1 is LNHDA, CDR2 SQIVND, per germline (reference sequence). V lost 3 bases and J 10 bases, leaving 13 bases between the germline ends. CDR3 size: 13 residues.